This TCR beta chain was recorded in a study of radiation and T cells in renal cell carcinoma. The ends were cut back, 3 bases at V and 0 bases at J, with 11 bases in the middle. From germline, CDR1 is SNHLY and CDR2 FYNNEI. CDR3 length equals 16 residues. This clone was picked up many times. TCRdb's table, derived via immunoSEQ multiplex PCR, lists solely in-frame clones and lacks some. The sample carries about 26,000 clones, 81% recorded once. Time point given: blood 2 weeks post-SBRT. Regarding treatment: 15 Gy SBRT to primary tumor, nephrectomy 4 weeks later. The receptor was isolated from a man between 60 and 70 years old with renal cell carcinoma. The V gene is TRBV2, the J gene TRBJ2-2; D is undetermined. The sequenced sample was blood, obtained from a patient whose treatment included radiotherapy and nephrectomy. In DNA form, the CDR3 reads TGTGCCAGCAGTGATCTACCGCCTGCGAACACCGGGGAGCTGTTTTTT. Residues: CASSDLPPANTGELFF.